This T cell receptor (beta chain) was identified during a study of T cell responses to AZD1222 COVID-19 vaccine. Findings and caveats of the study: Across the whole spike, CD4 TCRs peaked at regions 160-218 and 743-854. Only six or seven AZD1222 recipients tested seropositive at baseline.

The CDR3 is 13 residues long. CDR1 is SGHTA, CDR2 FQGTGA, per germline. Trimming shortened V by 2 bases and J by 0 bases, and 4 bases separated the two germline ends. On this clone: The antigen remains undetermined.

The data were produced by immunoSEQ multiplex PCR, yet TCRdb's version contains in-frame clones alone and is incomplete. The sample consists of about 98,000 clones, around 86% of them appearing once. This TCR was recovered from an adult in good health. The sample in question was peripheral blood, obtained on day 0 of AZD1222 vaccination. The chain has TRBV7-3 and TRBJ1-1; D not certain. Written as DNA, the CDR3 is TGTGCCAGCAGCTTATCAGTGAACACTGAAGCTTTCTTT. Residues: CASSLSVNTEAFF. The complete variable domain, with remaining parts taken from reference TRBV7-3 and TRBJ1-1, reads GAGVSQTPSNKVTEKGKYVELRCDPISGHTALYWYRQSLGQGPEFLIYFQGTGAADDSGLPNDRFFAVRPEGSVSTLKIQRTERGDSAVYLCASSLSVNTEAFFGQGTRLTVV.